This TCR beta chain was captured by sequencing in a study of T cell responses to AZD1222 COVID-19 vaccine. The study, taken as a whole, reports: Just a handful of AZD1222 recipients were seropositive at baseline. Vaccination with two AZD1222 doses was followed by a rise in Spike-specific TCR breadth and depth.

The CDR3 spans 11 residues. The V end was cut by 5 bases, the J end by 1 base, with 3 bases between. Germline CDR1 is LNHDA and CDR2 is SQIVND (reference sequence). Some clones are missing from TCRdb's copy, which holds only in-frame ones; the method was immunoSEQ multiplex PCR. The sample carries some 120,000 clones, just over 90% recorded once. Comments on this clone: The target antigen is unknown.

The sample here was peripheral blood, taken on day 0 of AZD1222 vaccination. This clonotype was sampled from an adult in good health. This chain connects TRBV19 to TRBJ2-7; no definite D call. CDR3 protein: CASSGSYEQYF. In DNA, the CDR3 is TGTGCCAGTAGTGGATCCTACGAGCAGTACTTC.